The clone carrying this T cell receptor (beta chain) was counted once. Methods used by the authors: Amplification with reference gene primers provided the estimates of nucleated cell counts. Assay: immunoSEQ multiplex PCR; the TCRdb copy retains only in-frame clones and omits some. V and J calls and clone size are given by that table; D and trimming were obtained from the DNA. The sample has some 62,000 clones, 86% seen once. J was trimmed by 2 bases and V by 8 bases; bases with no gene match: 8. The CDR3 runs to 15 residues. In germline, CDR1 is MDHEN, CDR2 SYDVKM. The data were obtained in a study of blood T cell repertoires in COVID-19. For the study at large: The origin of the acute and convalescent COVID-19 samples was the United States, Italy and Spain. The analysed material was cDNA or gDNA that came from T cells, B-cell-depleted T cells, or PBMCs.

This TCR was recovered from a woman of 80 years or more with acute or convalescent COVID-19. The sequenced material came from peripheral blood. This chain links TRBV28 with TRBJ1-3; 8 positions agree with TRBD1. The CDR3 sequence: CASQFTGGPGNTIYF. The CDR3 nucleotides are TGTGCCAGCCAGTTCACAGGGGGTCCTGGAAACACCATATATTTT.